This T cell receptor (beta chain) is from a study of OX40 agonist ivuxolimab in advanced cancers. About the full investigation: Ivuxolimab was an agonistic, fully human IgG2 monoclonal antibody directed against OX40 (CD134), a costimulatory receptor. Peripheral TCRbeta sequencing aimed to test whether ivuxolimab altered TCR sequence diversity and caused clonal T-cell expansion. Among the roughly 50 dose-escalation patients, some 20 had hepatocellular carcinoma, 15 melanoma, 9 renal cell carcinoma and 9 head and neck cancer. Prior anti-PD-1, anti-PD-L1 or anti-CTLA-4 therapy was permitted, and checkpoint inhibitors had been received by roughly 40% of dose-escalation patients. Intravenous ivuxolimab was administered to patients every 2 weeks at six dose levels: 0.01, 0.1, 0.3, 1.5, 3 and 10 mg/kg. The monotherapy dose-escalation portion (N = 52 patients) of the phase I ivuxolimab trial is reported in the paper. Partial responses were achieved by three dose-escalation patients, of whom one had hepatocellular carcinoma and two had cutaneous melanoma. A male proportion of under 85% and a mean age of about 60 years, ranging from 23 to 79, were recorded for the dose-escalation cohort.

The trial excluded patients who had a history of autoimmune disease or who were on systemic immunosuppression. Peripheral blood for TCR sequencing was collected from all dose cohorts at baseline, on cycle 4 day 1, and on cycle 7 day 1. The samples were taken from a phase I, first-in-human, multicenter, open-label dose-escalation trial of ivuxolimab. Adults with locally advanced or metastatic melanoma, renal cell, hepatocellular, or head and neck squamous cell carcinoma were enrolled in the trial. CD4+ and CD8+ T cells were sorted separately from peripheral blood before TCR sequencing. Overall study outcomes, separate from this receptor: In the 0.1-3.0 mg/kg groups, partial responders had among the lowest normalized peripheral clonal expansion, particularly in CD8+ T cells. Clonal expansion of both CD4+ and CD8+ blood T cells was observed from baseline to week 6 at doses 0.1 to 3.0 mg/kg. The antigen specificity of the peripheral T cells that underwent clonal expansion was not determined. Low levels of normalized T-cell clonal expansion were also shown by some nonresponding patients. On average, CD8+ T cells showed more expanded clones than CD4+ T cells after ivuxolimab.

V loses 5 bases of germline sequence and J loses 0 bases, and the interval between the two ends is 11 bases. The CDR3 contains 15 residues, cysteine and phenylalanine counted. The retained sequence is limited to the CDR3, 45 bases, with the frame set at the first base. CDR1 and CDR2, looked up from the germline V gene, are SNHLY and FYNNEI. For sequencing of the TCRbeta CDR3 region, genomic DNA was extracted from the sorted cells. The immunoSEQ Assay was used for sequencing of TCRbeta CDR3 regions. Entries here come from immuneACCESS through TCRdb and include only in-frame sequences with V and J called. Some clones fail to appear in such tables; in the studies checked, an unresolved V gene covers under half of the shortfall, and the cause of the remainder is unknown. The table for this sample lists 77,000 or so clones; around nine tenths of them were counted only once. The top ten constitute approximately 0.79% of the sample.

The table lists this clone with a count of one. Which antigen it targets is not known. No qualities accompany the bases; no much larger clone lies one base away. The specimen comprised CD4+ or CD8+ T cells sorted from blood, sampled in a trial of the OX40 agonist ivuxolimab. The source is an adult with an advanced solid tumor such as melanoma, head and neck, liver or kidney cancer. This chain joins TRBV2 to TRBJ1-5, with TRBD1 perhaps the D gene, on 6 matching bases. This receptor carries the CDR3 CASSLQGNSNQPQHF. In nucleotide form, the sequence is TGTGCCAGCAGTCTCCAGGGGAATAGCAATCAGCCCCAGCATTTT.